The T cell receptor (beta chain) described here comes from a study of cytomegalovirus exposure and HLA in healthy donors. Study findings and constraints: In vitro, a few CMV-associated chains proved specific for CMV antigens. The study listed 150 to 200 cytomegalovirus-associated TCR beta chains. Whilst most TCR sequences proved rare, a subset of public TCRs occurred across many donors. Reports credit the classifier with highly specific, highly sensitive diagnosis of cytomegalovirus status.

Trimming took 5 bases from V and 3 from J, leaving 14 bases between them. The CDR3 length is 14 residues. Germline V CDR1 and CDR2: SGHAT, FQNNGV. A remark on this clone: The antigen is not known.

Only in-frame clones appear in the TCRdb table, and some are missing; sequencing was by immunoSEQ multiplex PCR. The sample includes approximately 300,000 clones, just over 85% of them seen just once. Sequences were obtained from PBMCs. V is TRBV11-2 and J is TRBJ2-7; D is possibly TRBD2 (5 bases). This TCR derives from a woman aged 18-35 years in good health and CMV-seronegative. CDR3 sequence reads: CASSPPSRDYEQYF. The CDR3 coding sequence is TGTGCCAGCAGCCCGCCCTCTCGGGACTACGAGCAGTACTTC.